This T cell receptor beta chain is drawn from a study of cytomegalovirus exposure and HLA in healthy donors. Germline V gene data show CDR1 as MRHNA and CDR2 as SNTAGT. The length of the CDR3 is 15 residues. Trimming removed 7 bases at V and 2 bases at J, with 17 bases between. In the case of this clone: Its antigen is unidentified.

Points from the study as a whole: Productive status was seen about 87% or about 30% of the time for most TCR beta V segments in an earlier analysis. Within a later analysis, the majority of CMV-associated TCR beta chains appeared HLA-restricted. Reportedly, diagnosis of cytomegalovirus status by the classifier showed high specificity and sensitivity.

Amplification used 60 Vbeta primers and 13 Jbeta primers. TCRdb keeps only in-frame clones here, not all; method: immunoSEQ multiplex PCR. The profile covers roughly 57,000 clones, with 82% appearing a single time and roughly 3.1% taken by the ten largest. The rearrangement joins TRBV6-4 to TRBJ1-2, with D unclear. The sequenced sample consisted of PBMCs. The TCR originated in a man aged 50 or older in good health and CMV-seronegative. This CDR3 is CASKSSAASNYGYTF. CDR3 nucleotide sequence: TGTGCCAGCAAATCATCTGCGGCTTCAAACTATGGCTACACCTTC.